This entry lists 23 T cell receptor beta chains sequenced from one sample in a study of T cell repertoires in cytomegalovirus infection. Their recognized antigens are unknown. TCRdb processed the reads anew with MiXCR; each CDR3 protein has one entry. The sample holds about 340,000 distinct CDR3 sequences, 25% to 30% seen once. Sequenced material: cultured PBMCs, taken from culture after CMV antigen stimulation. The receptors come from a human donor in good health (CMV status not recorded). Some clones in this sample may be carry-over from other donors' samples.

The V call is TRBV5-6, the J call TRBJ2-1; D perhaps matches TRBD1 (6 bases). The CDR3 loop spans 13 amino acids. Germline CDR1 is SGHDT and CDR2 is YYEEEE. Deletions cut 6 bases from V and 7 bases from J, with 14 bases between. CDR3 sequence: CASISRGRNEQFF. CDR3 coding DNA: TGTGCCAGCATCTCAAGGGGGAGAAATGAGCAGTTCTTC.

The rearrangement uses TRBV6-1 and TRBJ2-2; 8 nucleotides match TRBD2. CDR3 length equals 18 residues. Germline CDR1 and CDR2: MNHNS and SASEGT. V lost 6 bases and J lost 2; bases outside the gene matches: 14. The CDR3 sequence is CASRGKGSGSRNTGELFF. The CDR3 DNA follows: TGTGCCAGCAGGGGGAAAGGGAGCGGGAGTAGAAACACCGGGGAGCTGTTTTTT.

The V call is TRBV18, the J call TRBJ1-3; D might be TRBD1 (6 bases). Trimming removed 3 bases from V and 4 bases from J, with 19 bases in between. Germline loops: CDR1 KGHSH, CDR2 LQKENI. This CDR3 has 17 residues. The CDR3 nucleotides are TGTGCCAGCTCACCCACGTCCCCCAGGGGCGTAGGAAACACCATATATTTT. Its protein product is CASSPTSPRGVGNTIYF.

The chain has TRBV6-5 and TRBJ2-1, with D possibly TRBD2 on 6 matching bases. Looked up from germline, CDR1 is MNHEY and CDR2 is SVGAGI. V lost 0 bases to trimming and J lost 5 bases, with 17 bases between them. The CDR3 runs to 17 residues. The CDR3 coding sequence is TGTGCCAGCAGTTACTCGATTCCTGGCGGGACTGACAATGAGCAGTTCTTC. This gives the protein CASSYSIPGGTDNEQFF.

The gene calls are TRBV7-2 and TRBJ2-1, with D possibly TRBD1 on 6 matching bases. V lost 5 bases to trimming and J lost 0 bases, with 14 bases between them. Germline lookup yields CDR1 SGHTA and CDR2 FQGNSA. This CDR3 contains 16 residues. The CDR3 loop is CASSTGTFNSYNEQFF. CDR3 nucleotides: TGTGCCAGCAGCACCGGGACATTTAACTCCTACAATGAGCAGTTCTTC. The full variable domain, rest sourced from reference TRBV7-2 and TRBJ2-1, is GAGVSQSPSNKVTEKGKDVELRCDPISGHTALYWYRQSLGQGLEFLIYFQGNSAPDKSGLPSDRFSAERTGGSVSTLTIQRTQQEDSAVYLCASSTGTFNSYNEQFFGPGTRLTVL.

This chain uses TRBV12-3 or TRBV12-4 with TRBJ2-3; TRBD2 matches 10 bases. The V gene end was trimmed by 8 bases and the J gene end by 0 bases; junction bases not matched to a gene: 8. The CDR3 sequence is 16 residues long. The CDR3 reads CASHPRGLASTDTQYF. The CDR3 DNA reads TGTGCCAGCCACCCGCGGGGACTAGCGAGCACAGATACGCAGTATTTT.

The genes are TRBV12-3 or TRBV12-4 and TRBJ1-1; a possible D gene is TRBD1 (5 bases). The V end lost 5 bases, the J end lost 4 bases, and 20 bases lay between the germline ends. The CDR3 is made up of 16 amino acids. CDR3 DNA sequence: TGTGCCAGCAGTCCCAGCGGGGGTGGTCGGGTCACTGAAGCTTTCTTT. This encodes CASSPSGGGRVTEAFF.

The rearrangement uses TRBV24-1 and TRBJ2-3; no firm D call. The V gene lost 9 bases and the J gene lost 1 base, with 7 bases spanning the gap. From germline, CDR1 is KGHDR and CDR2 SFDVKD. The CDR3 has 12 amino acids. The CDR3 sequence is CATAGGTDTQYF. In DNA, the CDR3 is TGTGCCACCGCTGGGGGCACAGATACGCAGTATTTT.

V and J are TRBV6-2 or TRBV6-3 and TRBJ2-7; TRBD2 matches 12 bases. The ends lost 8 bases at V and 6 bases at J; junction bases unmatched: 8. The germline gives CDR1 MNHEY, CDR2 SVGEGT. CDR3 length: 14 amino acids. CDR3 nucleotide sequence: TGTGCCAGCCGATTGACGACTAGCGGGGGCGAGCAGTACTTC. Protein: CASRLTTSGGEQYF.

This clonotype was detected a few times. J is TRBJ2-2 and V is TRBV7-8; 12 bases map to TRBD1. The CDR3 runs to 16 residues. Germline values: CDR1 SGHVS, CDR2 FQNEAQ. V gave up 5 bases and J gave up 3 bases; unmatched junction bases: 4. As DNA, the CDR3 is TGTGCCAGCAGCCAGGGACAGGGGGCATACACCGGGGAGCTGTTTTTT. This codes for CASSQGQGAYTGELFF. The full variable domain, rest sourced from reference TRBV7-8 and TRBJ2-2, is GAGVSQSPRYKVAKRGQDVALRCDPISGHVSLFWYQQALGQGPEFLTYFQNEAQLDKSGLPSDRFFAERPEGSVSTLKIQRTQQEDSAVYLCASSQGQGAYTGELFFGEGSRLTVL.

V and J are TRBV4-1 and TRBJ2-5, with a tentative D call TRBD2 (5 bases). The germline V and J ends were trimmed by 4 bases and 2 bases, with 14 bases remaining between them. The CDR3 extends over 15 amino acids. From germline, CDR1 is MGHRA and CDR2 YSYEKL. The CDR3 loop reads CASSRSGERQETQYF. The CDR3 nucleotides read TGCGCCAGCAGCCGATCCGGGGAAAGACAAGAGACCCAGTACTTC.

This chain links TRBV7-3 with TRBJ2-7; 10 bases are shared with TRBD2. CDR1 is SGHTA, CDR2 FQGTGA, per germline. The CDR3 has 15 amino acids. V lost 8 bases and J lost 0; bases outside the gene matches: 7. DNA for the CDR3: TGTGCCAGCGGGGTAGCGGGAGGCAACTCCTACGAGCAGTACTTC. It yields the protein CASGVAGGNSYEQYF.

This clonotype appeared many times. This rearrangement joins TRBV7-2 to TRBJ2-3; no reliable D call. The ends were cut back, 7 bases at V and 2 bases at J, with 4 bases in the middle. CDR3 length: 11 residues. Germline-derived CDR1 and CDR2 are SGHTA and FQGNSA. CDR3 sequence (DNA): TGTGCCAGCACTTACACAGATACGCAGTATTTT. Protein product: CASTYTDTQYF. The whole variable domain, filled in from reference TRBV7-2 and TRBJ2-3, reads GAGVSQSPSNKVTEKGKDVELRCDPISGHTALYWYRQSLGQGLEFLIYFQGNSAPDKSGLPSDRFSAERTGGSVSTLTIQRTQQEDSAVYLCASTYTDTQYFGPGTRLTVL.

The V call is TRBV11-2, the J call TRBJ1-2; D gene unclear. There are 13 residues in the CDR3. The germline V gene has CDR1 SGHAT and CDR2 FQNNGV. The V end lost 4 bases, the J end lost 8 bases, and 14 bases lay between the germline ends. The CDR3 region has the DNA TGTGCCAGCAGCTCACTTAGGGTGCTGGGCTACACCTTC. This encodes CASSSLRVLGYTF.

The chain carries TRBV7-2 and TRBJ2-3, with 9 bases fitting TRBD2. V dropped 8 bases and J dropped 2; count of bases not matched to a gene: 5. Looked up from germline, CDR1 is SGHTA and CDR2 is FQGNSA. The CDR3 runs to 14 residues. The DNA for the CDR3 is TGTGCCAGCCCCAGCGGGAGGATCACAGATACGCAGTATTTT. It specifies CASPSGRITDTQYF.

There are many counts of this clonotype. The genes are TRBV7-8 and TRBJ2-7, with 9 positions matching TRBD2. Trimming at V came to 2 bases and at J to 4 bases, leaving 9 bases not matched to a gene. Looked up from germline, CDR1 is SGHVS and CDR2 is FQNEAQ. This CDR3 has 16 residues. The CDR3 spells CASSLWRREGRYEQYF. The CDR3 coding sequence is TGTGCCAGCAGCTTATGGAGGCGGGAGGGCCGTTACGAGCAGTACTTC.

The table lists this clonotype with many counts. CDR3 in amino acids: CATPLAQNNYEQYF. Here the CDR3 DNA reads TGTGCCACCCCCCTGGCCCAAAACAACTACGAGCAGTACTTC. The J gene is TRBJ2-7, the V gene TRBV24-1, with unresolved D. Germline V gene lookup returns CDR1 KGHDR and CDR2 SFDVKD. The V and J ends lost 9 bases and 3 bases respectively, with 17 bases between them. CDR3 length equals 14 residues.

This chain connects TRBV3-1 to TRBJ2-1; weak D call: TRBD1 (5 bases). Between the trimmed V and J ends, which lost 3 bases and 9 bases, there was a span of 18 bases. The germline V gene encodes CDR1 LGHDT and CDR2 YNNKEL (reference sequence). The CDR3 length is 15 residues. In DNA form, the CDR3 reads TGTGCCAGCAGCCATCTGTTTAAGGGTAGGGGTGAGCAGTTCTTC. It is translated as CASSHLFKGRGEQFF.

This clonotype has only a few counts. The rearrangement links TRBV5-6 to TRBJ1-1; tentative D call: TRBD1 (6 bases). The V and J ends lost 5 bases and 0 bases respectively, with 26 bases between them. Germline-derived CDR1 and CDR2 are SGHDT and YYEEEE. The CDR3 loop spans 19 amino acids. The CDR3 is CASRTAVDVAGHLNTEAFF. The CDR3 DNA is TGTGCCAGCAGAACGGCCGTAGATGTGGCGGGACACTTGAACACTGAAGCTTTCTTT.

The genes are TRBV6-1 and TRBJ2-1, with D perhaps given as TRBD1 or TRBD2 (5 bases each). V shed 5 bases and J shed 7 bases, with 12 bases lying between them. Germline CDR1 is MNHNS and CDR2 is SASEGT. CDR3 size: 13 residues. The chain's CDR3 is CASSFRDENEQFF. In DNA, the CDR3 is TGTGCCAGCAGTTTCCGGGACGAGAATGAGCAGTTCTTC.

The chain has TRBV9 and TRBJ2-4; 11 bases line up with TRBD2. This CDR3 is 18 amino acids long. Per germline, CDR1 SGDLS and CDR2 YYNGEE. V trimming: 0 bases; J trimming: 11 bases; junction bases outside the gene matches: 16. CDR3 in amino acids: CASSVAASGRTAGDVQYF. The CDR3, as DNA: TGTGCCAGCAGCGTAGCGGCTAGCGGGAGGACGGCCGGGGACGTTCAGTACTTC.

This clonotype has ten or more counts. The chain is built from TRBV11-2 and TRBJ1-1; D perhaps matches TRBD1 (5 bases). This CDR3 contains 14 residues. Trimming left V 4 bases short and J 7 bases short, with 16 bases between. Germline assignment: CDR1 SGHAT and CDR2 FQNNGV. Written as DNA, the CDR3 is TGTGCCAGCAGCTGGGGGTTACAGGCCTATGAAGCTTTCTTT. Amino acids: CASSWGLQAYEAFF.

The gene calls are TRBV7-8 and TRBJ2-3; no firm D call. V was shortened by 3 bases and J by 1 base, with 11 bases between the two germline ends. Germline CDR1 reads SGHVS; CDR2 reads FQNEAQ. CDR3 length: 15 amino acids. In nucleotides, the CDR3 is TGTGCCAGCAGCTTCTCCACGCGCCGCACAGATACGCAGTATTTT. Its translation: CASSFSTRRTDTQYF.